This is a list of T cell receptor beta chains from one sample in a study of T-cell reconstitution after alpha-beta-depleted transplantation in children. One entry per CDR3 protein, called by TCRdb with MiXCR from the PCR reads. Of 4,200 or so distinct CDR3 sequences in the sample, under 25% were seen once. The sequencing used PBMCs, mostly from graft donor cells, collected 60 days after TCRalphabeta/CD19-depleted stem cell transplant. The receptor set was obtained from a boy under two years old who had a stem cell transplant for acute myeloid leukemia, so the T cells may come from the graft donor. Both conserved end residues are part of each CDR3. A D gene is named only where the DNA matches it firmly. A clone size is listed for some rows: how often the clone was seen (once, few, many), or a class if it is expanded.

CDR3nt: TGTGCCAGCAGTTTTTGGGGGGCTAAGGAGACCCAGTACTTC
CDR3aa: CASSFWGAKETQYF
abundance: many
v_gene: TRBV27
j_gene: TRBJ2-5
d_gene: NA

CDR3nt: TGTGCCAGCTCAGCCCGACAGGGGTTGGGCACTGAAGCTTTCTTT
CDR3aa: CASSARQGLGTEAFF
abundance: many
v_gene: TRBV18
j_gene: TRBJ1-1
d_gene: TRBD1

CDR3nt: TGTGCCAGCAGCCACCCCTTCCTAGCGGGGGGGATCAATGAGCAGTTCTTC
CDR3aa: CASSHPFLAGGINEQFF
abundance: many
v_gene: TRBV3-1
j_gene: TRBJ2-1
d_gene: TRBD2

CDR3nt: TGTGCCACCGGAGGACAGGCTCGTGGCACCGGGGAGCTGTTTTTT
CDR3aa: CATGGQARGTGELFF
abundance: many
v_gene: TRBV24-1
j_gene: TRBJ2-2
d_gene: TRBD1

CDR3nt: TGCAGCGTTGAAGACCGGGACAGTTTGGGGACGCAGTATTTT
CDR3aa: CSVEDRDSLGTQYF
abundance: medium-sized
v_gene: TRBV29-1
j_gene: TRBJ2-3
d_gene: TRBD1

CDR3nt: TGTGCAGAATCTTGGGGGCATGATGCACTGTGTAGCAATCAGCCCCAGCATTTT
CDR3aa: CAESWGHDALCSNQPQHF
abundance: NA
v_gene: TRBV5-3
j_gene: TRBJ1-5
d_gene: NA

CDR3nt: TGCAGTGCTAGACCGGGATCCCCAACACAAAATCCCCCTTACGAGCAGTACTTC
CDR3aa: CSARPGSPTQNPPYEQYF
abundance: many
v_gene: TRBV20-1
j_gene: TRBJ2-7
d_gene: NA

CDR3nt: TGTGCCAGCAGCTTGGATTCCAGCGGGAAAGGCAATGAGCAGTTCTTC
CDR3aa: CASSLDSSGKGNEQFF
abundance: NA
v_gene: TRBV11-2
j_gene: TRBJ2-1
d_gene: TRBD2

CDR3nt: TGTGCCAGCAGTTCACACGGTTATGGCTACACCTTC
CDR3aa: CASSSHGYGYTF
abundance: NA
v_gene: TRBV12-3/TRBV12-4
j_gene: TRBJ1-2
d_gene: NA

CDR3nt: TGCAGTGCTCCCCAGGGGGCGCGTGGCTACACCTTC
CDR3aa: CSAPQGARGYTF
abundance: medium-sized
v_gene: TRBV20-1
j_gene: TRBJ1-2
d_gene: TRBD1